This T cell receptor beta chain was recorded in a study of blood T cells in healthy people across ages (dated by TCRdb to the mid-2010s). Regarding the study in general: Template switching captured roughly one uniquely barcoded TCR beta cDNA molecule per two T cells in model experiments. To track age-related changes in TCR beta repertoire diversity, the study relied on deep sequencing normalized with unique cDNA molecular identifiers. The donors were divided into four age groups: young (average approximately 17 years), middle-aged (about 41), aged (about 60) and long-lived (around 87). To avoid experimental bias, donors of different ages were distributed randomly across sequencing lanes. Two additional independent replicas of 1 million unique cDNA reads from the same blood draw were analyzed for two donors (one aged 18 to 29 and one aged 80 or older). Paper-wide results and their limitations: Because the CMV infection status of the donors was unknown, age-related changes in expanded clonotypes may potentially have been confounded. Compared with the aged group, more naive CD4+ T cells, fewer expanded clones and increased TCR diversity were shown by the long-lived group, suggesting age selection. Total diversity estimates from one million sequenced T cells were considered lower bounds and underestimates. The percentage of naive T cells measured by flow cytometry correlated strongly with observed TCR beta diversity. Since profiling was done on bulk unsorted PBMCs, naive and antigen-experienced compartments could not be conclusively compared. Observed TCR beta diversity per million T cells fell roughly linearly with age, and a significant reduction was already apparent by age around 40.

The germline V gene encodes CDR1 SGHRS and CDR2 YFSETQ. Deletion took 4 bases off V and 6 bases off J, with a span of 19 bases between the germline ends. The CDR3 spans 15 residues, from the cysteine through the phenylalanine. Solely the CDR3 DNA is kept, with 45 bases framed from the first base. The approximately 41 donors, aged about 6 to 95 years, were systemically healthy Caucasian individuals from Russia. Around 10 milliliters of peripheral blood were collected from each donor into EDTA-treated Vacutainer tubes. PBMCs were isolated by Ficoll-Paque density-gradient centrifugation, with at least 6 million obtained per sample. Total RNA was extracted from PBMCs with Trizol reagent, with at least 6 micrograms obtained per sample. The percentages of naive CD45RAhigh/CD27high T cells were determined by flow cytometry on a PBMC aliquot from every donor. Library prep was done by 5' RACE. The sequencer listed for this sample is Illumina HiSeq 2500. A second PCR of 7 to 11 cycles was run with a J-beta primer mix and a sample-barcoded 5' primer. A unique molecular identifier was introduced onto each TCR beta cDNA molecule by a template-switch 5' adaptor carrying 12 random nucleotides. At least 3 million CDR3-containing paired-end reads were obtained from each sample. First-strand cDNA synthesis was performed from all RNA using the Mint cDNA synthesis kit, with priming by a TRBC-specific oligonucleotide. Following uracil-DNA glycosylase treatment, all cDNA underwent a first 18-cycle PCR with the universal primers M1SS and BC2_uni_R. As for the authors' bioinformatics: For normalization, 1 million high-quality reads were randomly selected from each sample, with every read carrying a distinct molecular identifier. Instead of being binned into consensus sequences, reads with shared molecular identifiers were discarded. MiTCR, with a Q25 quality threshold and the strictest error-elimination algorithm, was used for CDR3 identification, clonotype clustering and error correction. A nonparametric unseen species model with Euler transformation was used to estimate a lower bound on total TCR beta diversity. TCRdb took the public reads, trimmed them with fastp at Q25, ran MiXCR for clone calling and kept in-frame beta chains. Each record represents a unique CDR3 protein, reported with the most common genes and DNA among its rows. The V and J calls and clone size come from TCRdb's table, not from the authors' own analysis. The sample table shows under 750,000 distinct CDR3 sequences, and 40% to 50% are seen once. In total, the top ten clones hold around 24% of the sample.

This clonotype was counted once. Its specific antigen is unknown. It has no much larger one-base neighbor in the sample; base qualities were not kept. A single read is weak support. The V gene is TRBV5-1 and the J gene is TRBJ1-1; a tentative D call is TRBD1 (5 bases match). This clonotype originated in a man older than 75 in good health. Input material: blood. The CDR3 amino acid sequence is: CASSVGDVIVPEAFF. The nucleotides read TGCGCCAGCAGCGTGGGGGACGTAATAGTGCCTGAAGCTTTCTTT.